The rows below give T cell receptor beta chains drawn from one sample of a study of CD8+ T cells in alopecia areata. The table came from immunoSEQ multiplex PCR; TCRdb's copy has only in-frame clones and leaves some out. The sample records approximately 120,000 clones, less than 50% being singletons. The material sequenced was NKG2D-low CD8+ T cells sorted from blood. Receptors were obtained from a human donor with alopecia areata. Each CDR3 is given with its conserved first and last residue. A D gene is named only where the DNA matches it firmly. Expanded clones get a size class; other rows say once, few or many, or leave the size out.

J	D	size	V	CDR3	DNA
TRBJ2-7	TRBD1	NA	TRBV27	CASSLSSGGWREQYF	TGTGCCAGCAGTTTATCTTCAGGGGGCTGGCGCGAGCAGTACTTC
TRBJ2-1	NA	NA	TRBV5-4	CASSENLAHDEQFF	TGTGCCAGCAGCGAGAACCTAGCCCACGATGAGCAGTTCTTC
TRBJ2-7	TRBD2	NA	TRBV27	CASSLERGPEYEQYF	TGTGCCAGCAGTCTGGAGCGGGGTCCGGAGTACGAGCAGTACTTC
TRBJ1-5	NA	NA	TRBV27	CASSSGGQPQHF	TGTGCCAGCAGTTCGGGCGGCCAGCCCCAGCATTTT
TRBJ2-1	TRBD2	NA	TRBV6-5	CATRSGLGFEEQFF	TGTGCCACCCGTTCGGGACTAGGGTTTGAGGAGCAGTTCTTC
TRBJ1-1	NA	NA	TRBV4-2	CASSYIAGENTEAFF	TGTGCCAGCAGCTACATCGCCGGCGAGAACACTGAAGCTTTCTTT
TRBJ2-7	TRBD1	few	TRBV29-1	CSVEIGDRGEYEQYF	TGCAGCGTTGAGATAGGTGACAGGGGGGAGTACGAGCAGTACTTC
TRBJ1-1	NA	NA	TRBV29-1	CSVEITTNTEAFF	TGCAGCGTTGAAATCACTACAAACACTGAAGCTTTCTTT
TRBJ2-1	TRBD2	NA	TRBV30	CACPGLAGNEQFF	TGTGCCTGTCCGGGACTAGCGGGAAATGAGCAGTTCTTC
TRBJ2-7	TRBD1	NA	TRBV30	CAWSGTGSLEQYF	TGTGCCTGGAGTGGGACAGGGAGTCTCGAGCAGTACTTC
TRBJ2-6	NA	NA	TRBV2	CASLGDSGANVLTF	TGTGCCAGCTTGGGGGACTCTGGGGCCAACGTCCTGACTTTC
TRBJ1-2	NA	many	TRBV7-9	CASSLDPGAYGYTF	TGTGCCAGCAGCTTAGATCCAGGGGCCTATGGCTACACCTTC
TRBJ1-6	NA	NA	TRBV27	CASRTAGNSPLHF	TGTGCCAGCAGAACCGCAGGGAATTCACCCCTCCACTTT
TRBJ2-1	TRBD1	NA	TRBV6-5	CASSYGDRYNEQFF	TGTGCCAGCAGTTACGGGGACAGGTACAATGAGCAGTTCTTC
TRBJ2-7	TRBD1	NA	TRBV27	CASSIDRGGEQYF	TGTGCCAGCAGTATCGACAGGGGAGGTGAGCAGTACTTC
TRBJ1-1	NA	NA	TRBV5-4	CASSYVNTEAFF	TGTGCCAGCAGCTATGTGAACACTGAAGCTTTCTTT
TRBJ2-1	NA	NA	TRBV30	CAWSDPQSSYNEQFF	TGTGCCTGGAGTGACCCCCAGAGCTCCTACAATGAGCAGTTCTTC
TRBJ2-7	NA	few	TRBV19	CASTGTESYEQYF	TGTGCCAGCACCGGGACGGAGTCCTACGAGCAGTACTTC
TRBJ2-7	TRBD1	NA	TRBV7-9	CASSSGQGVSYEQYF	TGTGCCAGCAGCTCCGGACAGGGAGTGTCCTACGAGCAGTACTTC
TRBJ2-7	TRBD2	NA	TRBV29-1	CSAAGGLSYEQYF	TGCAGCGCTGCGGGGGGGCTCTCCTACGAGCAGTACTTC
TRBJ2-7	TRBD2	NA	TRBV11-2	CASSPTSGSTYEQYF	TGTGCCAGCAGCCCGACTAGCGGGTCAACCTACGAGCAGTACTTC
TRBJ2-2	TRBD2	few	TRBV29-1	CSVVREGGELFF	TGCAGCGTGGTCCGGGAGGGCGGGGAGCTGTTTTTT
TRBJ2-7	NA	NA	TRBV25-1	CASSGVAYEQYF	TGTGCCAGCAGTGGCGTGGCCTACGAGCAGTACTTC
TRBJ2-7	NA	few	TRBV29-1	CSVERDREQYF	TGCAGCGTTGAGAGGGACCGCGAGCAGTACTTC
TRBJ2-5	NA	few	TRBV2	CASSKAGHQETQYF	TGTGCCAGCAGCAAGGCAGGCCACCAAGAGACCCAGTACTTC
TRBJ2-5	TRBD1	NA	TRBV13	CASSIGTGVKTQYF	TGTGCCAGCAGCATAGGGACAGGGGTCAAGACCCAGTACTTC
TRBJ2-5	NA	NA	TRBV27	CASSLRGSLKETQYF	TGTGCCAGCAGTTTAAGAGGGAGTTTAAAGGAGACCCAGTACTTC
TRBJ2-3	NA	few	TRBV11-2	CASSRDLYTDTQYF	TGTGCCAGCAGCCGGGACTTGTACACAGATACGCAGTATTTT
TRBJ2-7	NA	many	TRBV7-8	CASSLHQGPSYEQYF	TGTGCCAGCAGCTTACATCAGGGGCCCTCCTACGAGCAGTACTTC
TRBJ2-7	NA	few	TRBV28	CASGGPPSSYEQYF	TGTGCCAGCGGCGGACCTCCGAGCTCCTACGAGCAGTACTTC
TRBJ1-2	NA	NA	TRBV6-5	CASSYEATQYGYTF	TGTGCCAGCAGTTACGAGGCGACACAGTATGGCTACACCTTC
TRBJ1-4	TRBD1	NA	TRBV4-2	CASSSQGGGSDEKLFF	TGTGCCAGCAGCTCGCAGGGGGGGGGCTCGGATGAAAAACTGTTTTTT
TRBJ1-2	NA	NA	TRBV30	CAWTTWTENYGYTF	TGTGCCTGGACAACTTGGACAGAAAACTATGGCTACACCTTC
TRBJ1-5	NA	NA	TRBV10-3	CAIGTNSNQPQHF	TGTGCCATCGGGACAAATAGCAATCAGCCCCAGCATTTT
TRBJ2-7	NA	once	TRBV29-1	CSVEDFGSYEQYF	TGCAGCGTTGAAGATTTCGGCTCCTACGAGCAGTACTTC
TRBJ2-5	NA	NA	TRBV27	CASGDGSQETQYF	TGTGCCAGCGGGGACGGGAGCCAAGAGACCCAGTACTTC
TRBJ2-3	NA	few	TRBV5-1	CASSSQIEDTQYF	TGCGCCAGCAGCTCACAGATTGAGGATACGCAGTATTTT
TRBJ2-3	NA	NA	TRBV2	CASERDTQYF	TGTGCCAGCGAGAGAGATACGCAGTATTTT
TRBJ2-7	NA	few	TRBV29-1	CSVGTAYEQYF	TGCAGCGTTGGGACAGCCTACGAGCAGTACTTC
TRBJ2-7	TRBD2	NA	TRBV14	CASSQGSGSGYEQYF	TGTGCCAGCAGCCAAGGGAGCGGGAGTGGCTACGAGCAGTACTTC
TRBJ1-2	NA	few	TRBV29-1	CSVENMGGYTF	TGCAGCGTTGAAAATATGGGTGGCTACACCTTC
TRBJ1-1	NA	NA	TRBV29-1	CSGEPGPTWGTEAFF	TGCAGCGGGGAGCCGGGCCCCACCTGGGGCACTGAAGCTTTCTTT
TRBJ1-1	TRBD1	NA	TRBV29-1	CSVDRQGMNTEAFF	TGCAGCGTTGACCGACAGGGCATGAACACTGAAGCTTTCTTT
TRBJ2-7	TRBD2	NA	TRBV5-6	CASSQRLAGVSEQYF	TGTGCCAGCAGCCAGCGACTAGCGGGAGTATCCGAGCAGTACTTC
TRBJ2-1	TRBD2	NA	TRBV30	CAWSGPGPQPSSGGSSENEQFF	TGTGCCTGGAGTGGCCCCGGTCCACAGCCTTCATCCGGGGGGTCCTCCGAGAATGAGCAGTTCTTC
TRBJ2-1	TRBD1	few	TRBV29-1	CSVAGQESSYNEQFF	TGCAGCGTTGCAGGACAGGAAAGCTCCTACAATGAGCAGTTCTTC
TRBJ2-7	TRBD2	NA	TRBV5-1	CASSFSGDPDYEQYF	TGCGCCAGCAGCTTCAGCGGGGACCCCGATTACGAGCAGTACTTC
TRBJ2-1	TRBD2	NA	TRBV29-1	CSVERTSDEQFF	TGCAGCGTTGAACGGACTAGTGATGAGCAGTTCTTC